The clone carrying this T cell receptor (beta chain) was detected ten times or more. Its antigen is unidentified. The data were taken from a study of beta chain features in type 1 diabetes. Germline V gives CDR1 SNHLY, CDR2 FYNNEI. V lost 6 bases and J lost 7; bases outside the gene matches: 8. The CDR3 has 14 amino acids. All of the isolated RNA was reverse transcribed, so expressed TCRB transcripts were sequenced. Sequenced by immunoSEQ multiplex PCR; TCRdb stores in-frame clones only, minus some. The sample records 100,000 to 150,000 clones, roughly 15% being singletons. Study-wide findings and caveats: When cDNA is sequenced, cells with high TCR expression could be over-represented. In every one of the four CD4+ subsets, TCRB CDR3s were moderately but significantly shorter in Type 1 diabetes patients. Any HLA effect on TCRB rearrangement was left unresolved by small sub-analyses.

The V call is TRBV2, the J call TRBJ1-2; 10 bases align to TRBD1. This clonotype was sampled from a man aged 25-45 years with type 1 diabetes. Sequenced: central memory CD4+ T cells from blood. The CDR3 nucleotides read TGTGCCAGCAGCACCAGACAGGGGGCGGTTGGCTACACCTTC. Translation: CASSTRQGAVGYTF.